This entry lists 15 T cell receptor beta chains sequenced from one sample in a study of blood T cell repertoires in COVID-19. Measured with immunoSEQ multiplex PCR; TCRdb has only the in-frame clones, and not every one. The table includes tens of thousands of clones, 75% to 90% detected once. The sample taken for sequencing was peripheral blood. These receptors all stem from a man in his 70s with active or convalescent COVID-19.

Regarding this clone: The junction departs from germline at one end; a sequencing error may be responsible. This chain uses TRBV30 with TRBJ1-5, with D hard to call. This CDR3 has 13 amino acids. Germline-derived CDR1 and CDR2 are GTSNPN and SVGIG (reference sequence). CDR3 coding DNA: TGTACCTGGAGTGTACGGGACAATCAGCCCCAGCATTTT. As protein: CTWSVRDNQPQHF. Using reference TRBV30 and TRBJ1-5 for the parts outside the CDR3, the full variable domain is SQTIHQWPATLVQPVGSPLSLECTVEGTSNPNLYWYRQAAGRGLQLLFYSVGIGQISSEVPQNLSASRPQDRQFILSSKKLLLSDSGFYLCTWSVRDNQPQHFGDGTRLSIL.

The V call is TRBV14, the J call TRBJ2-7; TRBD1 matches 8 bases. From germline, CDR1 is SGHDN and CDR2 FVKESK. The trim removed 7 bases at V and 2 bases at J, leaving 4 bases unmatched. The CDR3 is 13 residues long. The CDR3 is CASNRQGTYEQYF. CDR3 coding DNA: TGTGCCAGCAACAGACAGGGGACCTACGAGCAGTACTTC.

V gene TRBV7-9 combines with J gene TRBJ1-4; 8 nucleotides line up with TRBD1. The V gene end was trimmed by 9 bases and the J gene end by 10 bases; junction bases not matched to a gene: 10. The CDR3 runs 13 residues. Germline V gene sequence: CDR1 SEHNR, CDR2 FQNEAQ (reference sequence). The CDR3 protein is CASTLDREGKLFF. The CDR3 DNA reads as TGTGCCAGTACCTTGGACAGGGAAGGAAAACTGTTTTTT.

This rearrangement joins TRBV28 to TRBJ1-2, with D unresolved. CDR3 length: 12 residues. The V gene lost 5 bases and the J gene lost 4 bases, with 8 bases spanning the gap. Germline CDR1 is MDHEN and CDR2 is SYDVKM. The CDR3 sequence: CASSQRSYGYTF. CDR3 bases: TGTGCCAGCAGTCAGCGGAGCTATGGCTACACCTTC.

This clone was seen a single time. The chain couples TRBV24-1 to TRBJ1-6; 10 bases align to TRBD1. Germline CDR1 KGHDR, CDR2 SFDVKD. CDR3 size: 15 residues. The ends lost 6 bases at V and 12 bases at J; junction bases unmatched: 10. The CDR3 nucleotides are TGTGCCACCAGTCCGGACAGGGGGGCCAAGAAACCCCTCCACTTT. This encodes CATSPDRGAKKPLHF.

V and J are TRBV7-6 and TRBJ2-1, with TRBD1 matching 8 bases. V trimming: 5 bases; J trimming: 10 bases; junction bases outside the gene matches: 10. This CDR3 has 14 amino acids. CDR1 SGHVS and CDR2 FNYEAQ come from the germline V gene. The CDR3 DNA sequence: TGTGCCAGCAGCCTAGGACAGGGAAGGGAGGAGCAGTTCTTC. Translation gives CASSLGQGREEQFF.

The chain employs TRBV6-5 and TRBJ1-1, with a weak D call TRBD1 (5 bases). V was pared by 7 bases and J by 14 bases, with 23 bases between. Germline V gene sequence: CDR1 MNHEY, CDR2 SVGAGI. The CDR3 consists of 13 residues. CDR3 amino acids: CASITGRIGGLFF. CDR3 DNA: TGTGCCAGCATAACGGGGCGCATTGGGGGACTGTTCTTT.

V and J are TRBV5-4 and TRBJ1-1; 7 positions match TRBD1. The CDR3 consists of 14 residues. J was trimmed by 0 bases and V by 4 bases; bases with no gene match: 3. CDR1 is SGHNT, CDR2 YYREEE, per germline (reference sequence). CDR3 bases: TGTGCCAGCAGCCGGGACAGTTTGAACACTGAAGCTTTCTTT. Translating gives CASSRDSLNTEAFF.

The chain combines TRBV6-5 with TRBJ2-2; perhaps TRBD2 as D (5 bases). The CDR3 consists of 16 residues. V shed 0 bases and J shed 6 bases, with 14 bases lying between them. Germline-derived CDR1 and CDR2 are MNHEY and SVGAGI. The CDR3 bases are TGTGCCAGCAGTTACTCGAACGGGATGTCGCCCGGGGAGCTGTTTTTT. It translates to CASSYSNGMSPGELFF.

This chain links TRBV12-3 or TRBV12-4 with TRBJ2-2, with D possibly matching TRBD2 (6 bases). There are 12 residues in the CDR3. Trimming left V 8 bases short and J 9 bases short, with 13 bases between. CDR3 DNA sequence: TGTGCCAGCCGCCCCGGGAGTAGGGAGCTGTTTTTT. As protein: CASRPGSRELFF.

This chain links TRBV5-1 with TRBJ2-2; 10 bases fit TRBD2. The CDR3 is made up of 18 amino acids. V dropped 0 bases and J dropped 6; count of bases not matched to a gene: 11. CDR1 is SGHRS and CDR2 is YFSETQ in the germline V gene. The CDR3 sequence is CASSLEGLAGGTSGELFF. CDR3 coding DNA: TGCGCCAGCAGCTTGGAAGGGTTAGCGGGAGGAACTTCCGGGGAGCTGTTTTTT.

The chain joins TRBV4-3 to TRBJ2-3, with unresolved D. Germline V lookup: CDR1 LGHNA, CDR2 YSLEER. The CDR3 has 14 residues. V dropped 5 bases and J dropped 2 bases, with 11 bases sitting between them. CDR3 sequence: CASSYGYTTDTQYF. The CDR3 DNA is TGCGCCAGCAGCTATGGTTACACCACAGATACGCAGTATTTT.

This clone is a singleton in its sample. The chain recombines TRBV19 with TRBJ2-7; weak D call: TRBD1 (6 bases). The V and J ends lost 5 bases and 6 bases respectively, with 17 bases between them. Looked up from germline, CDR1 is LNHDA and CDR2 is SQIVND (reference sequence). The CDR3 runs to 14 residues. Here the CDR3 reads CASSPQRWTVEQYF. The CDR3 DNA is TGTGCCAGTAGTCCACAGCGCTGGACAGTCGAGCAGTACTTC. Variable domain in full (rest from reference TRBV19 and TRBJ2-7): DGGITQSPKYLFRKEGQNVTLSCEQNLNHDAMYWYRQDPGQGLRLIYYSQIVNDFQKGDIAEGYSVSREKKESFPLTVTSAQKNPTAFYLCASSPQRWTVEQYFGPGTRLTVT.

The chain couples TRBV9 to TRBJ1-3; 7 nucleotides match TRBD1. V lost 4 bases, J lost 0 bases, and 13 bases stayed unmatched. CDR1 SGDLS and CDR2 YYNGEE come from the germline V gene. The CDR3 runs to 18 residues. The CDR3 here is CASSTPGTDPYSGNTIYF. CDR3 DNA sequence: TGTGCCAGCAGCACGCCCGGGACAGATCCCTACTCTGGAAACACCATATATTTT.

This clone has just one count. V and J are TRBV29-1 and TRBJ2-2; D possibly corresponds to TRBD1 (6 bases). The CDR3 contains 14 residues. Germline V gene data show CDR1 as SQVTM and CDR2 as ANQGSEA. Trimming shortened V by 4 bases and J by 4 bases, and 13 bases separated the two germline ends. CDR3 amino acids: CSVVRNRVTGELFF. The CDR3 DNA follows: TGCAGCGTTGTAAGAAACAGGGTCACCGGGGAGCTGTTTTTT.